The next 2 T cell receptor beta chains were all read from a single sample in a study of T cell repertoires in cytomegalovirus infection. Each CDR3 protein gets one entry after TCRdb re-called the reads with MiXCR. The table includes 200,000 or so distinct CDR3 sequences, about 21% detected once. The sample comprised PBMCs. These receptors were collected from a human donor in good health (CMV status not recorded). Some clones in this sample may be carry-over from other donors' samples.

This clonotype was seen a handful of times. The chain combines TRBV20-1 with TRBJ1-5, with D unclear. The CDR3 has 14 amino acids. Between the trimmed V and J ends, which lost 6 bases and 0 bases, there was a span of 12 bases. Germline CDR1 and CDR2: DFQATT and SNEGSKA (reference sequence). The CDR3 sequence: CSASRLASNQPQHF. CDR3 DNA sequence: TGCAGTGCAAGTCGACTGGCTAGCAATCAGCCCCAGCATTTT.

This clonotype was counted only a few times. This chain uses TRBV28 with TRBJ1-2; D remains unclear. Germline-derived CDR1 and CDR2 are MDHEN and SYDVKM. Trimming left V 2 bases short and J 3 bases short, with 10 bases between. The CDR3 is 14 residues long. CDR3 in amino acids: CASSLRVRHYGYTF. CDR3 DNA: TGTGCCAGCAGTTTACGGGTCAGGCACTATGGCTACACCTTC.